A selection of T cell receptor beta chains follows, all from one sample in a study of shared clonotypes between healthy human individuals. The protocol was immunoSEQ multiplex PCR, while the TCRdb copy is restricted to in-frame clones and leaves out a portion. Altogether about 470,000 clones are present, around 79% being singletons, with the ten largest covering roughly 13%. Sequencing was carried out using PBMCs. The receptors stem from a woman in her forties in good health. Some clones in this sample may be carry-over from other donors' samples. Each CDR3 is given with its conserved first and last residue. D genes are given only for firm matches. Only part of the rows carry a size: once, few, many, or a class if the clone is expanded.

v_gene	j_gene	abundance	d_gene	CDR3aa	CDR3nt
TRBV5-1	TRBJ2-7	once	TRBD1	CASSSTGGGDEQYF	TGCGCCAGCAGCTCAACAGGGGGCGGGGACGAGCAGTACTTC
TRBV7-8	TRBJ1-2	-	TRBD1	CASSPGDRSEYGYTF	TGTGCCAGCAGCCCTGGGGACAGGAGTGAATATGGCTACACCTTC
TRBV13	TRBJ2-7	many	-	CASSPGRARPNYEQYF	TGTGCCAGCAGCCCTGGGCGGGCGCGACCTAACTACGAGCAGTACTTC
TRBV7-2	TRBJ2-1	once	-	CASSLGRANEQFF	TGTGCCAGCAGCTTAGGTCGGGCCAATGAGCAGTTCTTC
TRBV15	TRBJ1-5	-	-	CATGRPQHF	TGTGCCACCGGGCGGCCCCAGCATTTT
TRBV27	TRBJ1-2	-	TRBD1	CASSPRQGDGYTF	TGTGCCAGCAGTCCCCGACAGGGAGACGGCTACACCTTC
TRBV18	TRBJ2-3	-	-	CASSPAGTDTQYF	TGTGCCAGCTCACCGGCGGGCACAGATACGCAGTATTTT
TRBV7-7	TRBJ2-1	-	-	CASSSQGGNEQFF	TGTGCCAGCAGCTCCCAAGGGGGGAATGAGCAGTTCTTC
TRBV6-1	TRBJ2-7	-	TRBD2	CASSEAGTSGRTGQYF	TGTGCCAGCAGTGAAGCAGGGACTAGCGGGAGGACTGGGCAGTACTTC
TRBV11-2	TRBJ2-3	-	-	CASSLQGRRGTDTQYF	TGTGCCAGCAGCTTACAGGGGCGACGCGGGACAGATACGCAGTATTTT
TRBV4-2	TRBJ2-1	-	-	CASSQAADQTYNEQFF	TGTGCCAGCAGCCAAGCAGCGGACCAAACCTACAATGAGCAGTTCTTC
TRBV29-1	TRBJ2-7	-	-	CSVESAMGQYEQYF	TGCAGCGTTGAGAGCGCAATGGGGCAATACGAGCAGTACTTC
TRBV5-1	TRBJ1-4	few	-	CASSLATATNEKLFF	TGCGCCAGCAGCTTGGCAACGGCAACTAATGAAAAACTGTTTTTT
TRBV20-1	TRBJ2-3	-	-	CSARWTDTQYF	TGCAGTGCTAGGTGGACAGATACGCAGTATTTT
TRBV28	TRBJ1-1	-	-	CATNPRGFGNTEAFF	TGTGCCACCAACCCGAGGGGTTTTGGGAACACTGAAGCTTTCTTT
TRBV27	TRBJ2-2	-	TRBD1	CASSEGTGDRETGELFF	TGTGCCAGCAGTGAAGGAACAGGGGACAGGGAGACCGGGGAGCTGTTTTTT
TRBV7-3	TRBJ1-6	few	TRBD1	CASSYSGQPNSPLHF	TGTGCCAGCAGCTACTCGGGACAGCCTAATTCACCCCTCCACTTT
TRBV5-1	TRBJ2-7	-	-	CASSLFSGSYEQYF	TGCGCCAGCAGCTTGTTCAGCGGCTCCTACGAGCAGTACTTC
TRBV28	TRBJ2-7	many	-	CASSAPATREQYF	TGTGCCAGCAGTGCCCCCGCGACGCGCGAGCAGTACTTC
TRBV27	TRBJ1-4	-	-	CASSLIAGKEKLFF	TGTGCCAGCAGTTTAATAGCAGGGAAAGAAAAACTGTTTTTT
TRBV6-4	TRBJ2-7	-	TRBD2	CASSLEAGTDEQYF	TGTGCCAGCAGCTTGGAAGCGGGAACGGACGAGCAGTACTTC
TRBV6-5	TRBJ2-7	once	TRBD1	CASRGQGTYEQYF	TGTGCCAGCCGGGGACAGGGGACCTACGAGCAGTACTTC
TRBV9	TRBJ1-1	few	-	CASSVPRDTEAFF	TGTGCCAGCAGCGTACCACGGGACACTGAAGCTTTCTTT
TRBV5-4	TRBJ1-2	many	-	CASSLDREVYGYTF	TGTGCCAGCAGCTTGGACAGGGAGGTCTATGGCTACACCTTC
TRBV27	TRBJ2-1	-	-	CASSPTYNEQFF	TGTGCCAGCAGTCCCACTTACAATGAGCAGTTCTTC
TRBV5-4	TRBJ2-1	-	TRBD2	CASSLARGRPGEQFF	TGTGCCAGCAGCTTGGCCCGCGGGAGGCCGGGTGAGCAGTTCTTC
TRBV5-1	TRBJ2-6	once	-	CASSLLGEAGANVLTF	TGCGCCAGCAGCTTGTTAGGGGAGGCTGGGGCCAACGTCCTGACTTTC
TRBV18	TRBJ2-1	-	TRBD2	CASSPRGGMNEQFF	TGTGCCAGCTCACCCCGGGGGGGGATGAATGAGCAGTTCTTC
TRBV28	TRBJ2-1	-	-	CATRTHGDHEQFF	TGTGCCACCCGGACTCACGGAGATCATGAGCAGTTCTTC
TRBV23-1	TRBJ2-1	-	TRBD1	CASSQNDREYNEQFF	TGCGCCAGCAGTCAAAACGACAGGGAATACAATGAGCAGTTCTTC
TRBV5-1	TRBJ2-5	-	TRBD1	CASSFFTGGQETQYF	TGCGCCAGCAGTTTTTTTACAGGGGGACAAGAGACCCAGTACTTC
TRBV19	TRBJ2-1	-	TRBD2	CASSTFRDYHNEQFF	TGTGCCAGTAGTACGTTCCGGGACTATCATAATGAGCAGTTCTTC
TRBV11-2	TRBJ2-2	-	TRBD2	CASSRTSGSGGTGELFF	TGTGCCAGCAGCCGTACTAGCGGGAGCGGCGGGACCGGGGAGCTGTTTTTT
TRBV7-7	TRBJ1-4	few	TRBD1	CASSPGGTNEKLFF	TGTGCCAGCAGCCCAGGGGGAACTAATGAAAAACTGTTTTTT
TRBV28	TRBJ2-1	-	TRBD2	CATGLAGGMGNEQFF	TGTGCCACCGGACTAGCGGGAGGGATGGGCAATGAGCAGTTCTTC
TRBV5-5	TRBJ2-1	few	TRBD1	CASRVTGGVVGNEQFF	TGTGCCAGCAGGGTAACAGGGGGCGTTGTAGGCAATGAGCAGTTCTTC
TRBV7-2	TRBJ2-1	-	TRBD2	CASSLDEGLAGNQFF	TGTGCCAGCAGCTTAGATGAGGGACTAGCGGGAAACCAGTTCTTC
TRBV6-1	TRBJ2-5	-	-	CASSEIRRGEETQYF	TGTGCCAGCAGTGAGATCAGGCGGGGTGAAGAGACCCAGTACTTC
TRBV10-1	TRBJ2-7	few	-	CASSEGQSGQYF	TGCGCCAGCAGTGAGGGACAGTCAGGGCAGTACTTC
TRBV9	TRBJ1-1	-	-	CASSVGGFTEAFF	TGTGCCAGCAGCGTAGGTGGGTTCACTGAAGCTTTCTTT
TRBV7-8	TRBJ2-3	-	TRBD2	CASSSLAGGSDTQYF	TGTGCCAGCAGCTCATTAGCGGGAGGGTCAGATACGCAGTATTTT
TRBV6-1	TRBJ2-7	-	TRBD1	CASSTPGQIYEQYF	TGTGCCAGCAGTACCCCGGGACAGATATACGAGCAGTACTTC
TRBV15	TRBJ2-7	-	-	CATSKGQIYEQYF	TGTGCCACCAGCAAAGGACAGATCTACGAGCAGTACTTC
TRBV9	TRBJ2-1	-	TRBD2	CASSAGTSGPHNEQFF	TGTGCCAGCAGCGCAGGGACTAGCGGACCGCACAATGAGCAGTTCTTC
TRBV15	TRBJ2-5	few	-	CATSRHYRDNQETQYF	TGTGCCACCAGCAGGCATTATAGGGACAACCAAGAGACCCAGTACTTC
TRBV5-1	TRBJ1-5	-	TRBD1	CASSWDSNQPQHF	TGCGCCAGCAGTTGGGACAGTAATCAGCCCCAGCATTTT